A single sample gave rise to the 25 T cell receptor beta chains below, sequenced in a study of CD8+CD57+ T cells in acquired aplastic anemia. Profiles of TCR beta VDJ and CDR3 were generated from a genomic DNA template. One entry per CDR3 protein, called by TCRdb with MiXCR from the reads. The sample holds around 430,000 distinct CDR3 sequences, roughly 34% seen once. CD8+CD57+ cell expansion had been shown by flow cytometry in patients chosen for sequencing. Sequencing used sorted CD4+, CD8+, or CD8+CD57+ T cells (not recorded which) from PBMCs. The origin of the receptors is a human donor with aplastic anemia.

Details on this clonotype: This likely comes from a read error, as the CDR3 has no conserved phenylalanine or tryptophan at its end. The chain has TRBV7-7 and TRBJ2-7; no definite D call. Germline CDR1 and CDR2: SSHAT and FNYEAQ (reference sequence). CDR3 length: 10 residues. In DNA, the CDR3 is TGTGCTAGAGACGCCTACGAGCAGTACCTC. This translates into CARDAYEQYL.

This clonotype showed up many times. The chain couples TRBV12-3 or TRBV12-4 to TRBJ2-5, with 8 positions matching TRBD2. V was clipped by 3 bases and J by 1 base; unmatched bases: 7. The CDR3 totals 16 residues. CDR3 DNA sequence: TGTGCCAGCAGTTTCACTAGCGGACAGATCCAAGAGACCCAGTACTTC. Translating it yields CASSFTSGQIQETQYF.

The rearrangement uses TRBV20-1 and TRBJ2-7; 8 bases line up with TRBD2. The V gene's germline CDR1 is DFQATT and CDR2 SNEGSKA (reference sequence). The V segment lost 6 bases and the J segment 5 bases; nucleotides outside the gene matches: 9. This CDR3 is 13 amino acids long. CDR3 in DNA: TGCAGTGCCGAGGGCGGGAGGCTCGACGAGCAGTACTTC. It encodes CSAEGGRLDEQYF.

The V call is TRBV4-1, the J call TRBJ1-6; 7 positions match TRBD1. V lost 0 bases to trimming and J lost 9 bases; unmatched junction nucleotides: 2. CDR3 length: 14 amino acids. Looked up from germline, CDR1 is MGHRA and CDR2 is YSYEKL. CDR3 protein: CASSQDGTVSPLHF. CDR3 DNA: TGCGCCAGCAGCCAAGATGGGACAGTTTCACCCCTCCACTTT.

This clonotype was detected ten times or more. The chain joins TRBV19 to TRBJ1-6; 7 bases are shared with TRBD1. With V trimmed by 3 bases and J by 6 bases, 8 bases remained unmatched. The germline V gene has CDR1 LNHDA and CDR2 SQIVND (reference sequence). There are 16 residues in the CDR3. CDR3: CASSISSGQSNSPLHF. The CDR3 DNA sequence: TGTGCCAGTAGTATTTCGTCGGGACAGTCTAATTCACCCCTCCACTTT.

The V gene is TRBV15, the J gene TRBJ1-6; D not certain. This CDR3 has 16 residues. Trimming removed 6 bases from V and 9 bases from J, with 21 bases in between. Germline V gene data show CDR1 as LNHNV and CDR2 as YYDKDF (reference sequence). DNA of the CDR3: TGTGCCACCAGACCCCCCTCGGCTCCCAAGGGTTCACCCCTCCACTTT. It yields the protein CATRPPSAPKGSPLHF.

The CDR3 spells CASSLGQDSYNEQFF. The CDR3 nucleotides are TGTGCCAGCAGCCTCGGACAGGACTCCTACAATGAGCAGTTCTTC. V usage is TRBV7-9 and J usage is TRBJ2-1; TRBD1 aligns across 7 bases. The CDR3 is made up of 15 amino acids. V lost 5 bases, J lost 0 bases, and 4 bases stayed unmatched. The germline V gene encodes CDR1 SEHNR and CDR2 FQNEAQ (reference sequence). Full variable domain (outside the CDR3, taken from reference TRBV7-9 and TRBJ2-1): DTGVSQNPRHKITKRGQNVTFRCDPISEHNRLYWYRQTLGQGPEFLTYFQNEAQLEKSRLLSDRFSAERPKGSFSTLEIQRTEQGDSAMYLCASSLGQDSYNEQFFGPGTRLTVL.

J is TRBJ2-3 and V is TRBV7-9; D gene unclear. V was cut by 1 base and J by 14 bases, with 4 bases left in between. The CDR3 covers 9 residues. Looked up from germline, CDR1 is SEHNR and CDR2 is FQNEAQ (reference sequence). The CDR3 protein is CASSLEAYF. The DNA of the CDR3 is TGTGCCAGCAGCTTAGAGGCGTATTTT.

This rearrangement joins TRBV12-3 or TRBV12-4 to TRBJ2-7; D is unclear. CDR3 length equals 12 residues. In DNA, the CDR3 is TGTGCTAGCTACCAGAGCTCCTACGAGCAGTACTTC. It yields the protein CASYQSSYEQYF.

J is TRBJ2-5 and V is TRBV10-2, with TRBD2 as a possible D gene (6 bases). The CDR3 length is 14 residues. Trimming removed 3 bases from V and 3 bases from J, with 11 bases in between. Germline CDR1 reads WSHSY; CDR2 reads SAAADI. The CDR3 DNA reads TGCGCCAGCAGTGAACCGGGGGAGGAAGAGACCCAGTACTTC. It specifies CASSEPGEEETQYF.

The genes are TRBV4-1 and TRBJ1-1; D unresolved. The CDR3 contains 17 residues. The germline V gene has CDR1 MGHRA and CDR2 YSYEKL. V lost 1 base and J 0 bases, leaving 15 bases between the germline ends. The CDR3, as DNA: TGCGCCAGCAGCCAAGCCATAGGAGGAGAGATGAACACTGAAGCTTTCTTT. Protein: CASSQAIGGEMNTEAFF.

This clonotype was observed at least ten times. V usage is TRBV24-1 and J usage is TRBJ2-5; 8 nucleotides line up with TRBD1. This CDR3 is built from 14 residues. V was clipped by 9 bases and J by 1 base; unmatched bases: 6. CDR1 is KGHDR and CDR2 is SFDVKD in the germline V gene. The CDR3 nucleotides read TGTGCCACCCAGGCAACAGGGGGCCAAGAGACCCAGTACTTC. It yields the protein CATQATGGQETQYF.

This clonotype was found a few times. This sequence joins TRBV10-3 and TRBJ2-1; D possibly corresponds to TRBD2 (6 bases). Germline V CDR1 and CDR2: ENHRY, SYGVKD. Trimming left V 6 bases short and J 4 bases short, with 13 bases between. This CDR3 contains 14 residues. CDR3 sequence (DNA): TGTGCCATCAGACTAGCTGAATTATACAATGAGCAGTTCTTC. Its protein product is CAIRLAELYNEQFF.

The V and J genes are TRBV6-1 and TRBJ1-1; D uncertain. Between the trimmed V and J ends, which lost 2 bases and 2 bases, there was a span of 3 bases. CDR1 MNHNS and CDR2 SASEGT come from the germline V gene. There are 12 residues in the CDR3. The DNA of the CDR3 is TGTGCCAGCAGTGAAACTAACACTGAAGCTTTCTTT. This encodes CASSETNTEAFF.

The chain is built from TRBV30 and TRBJ2-1; the match to TRBD2 covers 8 bases. The ends lost 5 bases at V and 10 bases at J; junction bases unmatched: 1. CDR1 GTSNPN and CDR2 SVGIG come from the germline V gene (reference sequence). The length of the CDR3 is 10 residues. Here the CDR3 DNA reads TGTGCCTGGGTAGCGGGGGAGCAGTTCTTC. It translates to CAWVAGEQFF.

This chain links TRBV7-9 with TRBJ1-6; 9 bases agree with TRBD1. This CDR3 is 15 amino acids long. Germline V CDR1 and CDR2: SEHNR, FQNEAQ (reference sequence). The ends lost 2 bases at V and 11 bases at J; junction bases unmatched: 7. CDR3 nucleotides: TGTGCCAGCAGCTTAACAGGGGGCTCCCAAGCACCCCTCCACTTT. Translated, it gives CASSLTGGSQAPLHF.

This clonotype appeared many times. This sequence joins TRBV20-1 and TRBJ1-5; TRBD1 matches 7 bases. The V gene's germline CDR1 is DFQATT and CDR2 SNEGSKA (reference sequence). V was clipped by 6 bases and J by 4 bases; unmatched bases: 9. This CDR3 spans 14 amino acids. CDR3 loop: CSAIATGVNQPQHF. In DNA, the CDR3 is TGCAGTGCCATCGCAACAGGGGTAAATCAGCCCCAGCATTTT.

This clonotype came up many times. The chain couples TRBV2 to TRBJ1-5; 7 bases align to TRBD1. J lost 7 bases, V lost 2 bases, and 5 bases had no gene match. The CDR3 is made up of 14 amino acids. The germline gives CDR1 SNHLY, CDR2 FYNNEI. The CDR3 loop is CASSERGQLQPQHF. CDR3 sequence (DNA): TGTGCCAGCAGTGAAAGGGGGCAGTTGCAGCCCCAGCATTTT. Full variable domain (missing parts from reference TRBV2 and TRBJ1-5): EPEVTQTPSHQVTQMGQEVILRCVPISNHLYFYWYRQILGQKVEFLVSFYNNEISEKSEIFDDQFSVERPDGSNFTLKIRSTKLEDSAMYFCASSERGQLQPQHFGDGTRLSIL.

The rearrangement joins TRBV4-2 to TRBJ2-7, with a weak D call TRBD1 (8 bases). The CDR3 is made up of 14 amino acids. Trimming cost V 2 bases and J 6 bases, with 14 bases left between them. Germline assignment: CDR1 LGHNA and CDR2 YNFKEQ. The DNA for the CDR3 is TGTGCCAGCAGCCAACAGACAGGGGAGGGCGAGCAGTACTTC. It codes for CASSQQTGEGEQYF.

The rearrangement uses TRBV14 and TRBJ2-3, with D tentatively TRBD1 or TRBD2 (5 bases each). The CDR3 loop spans 16 amino acids. Germline loops: CDR1 SGHDN, CDR2 FVKESK. V was pared by 6 bases and J by 0 bases, with 16 bases between. The CDR3: CASSSGQAHSTDTQYF. CDR3 nucleotides: TGTGCCAGCAGTTCGGGGCAGGCTCATAGCACAGATACGCAGTATTTT.

This clonotype turned up a few times. The rearrangement uses TRBV29-1 and TRBJ1-2, with 7 bases identical to TRBD1. From germline, CDR1 is SQVTM and CDR2 ANQGSEA. The V segment lost 4 bases and the J segment 2 bases; nucleotides outside the gene matches: 10. The CDR3 consists of 15 residues. CDR3 sequence (DNA): TGCAGCGTTGTGGTTGGGGGACAGAAAAACTATGGCTACACCTTC. This sequence encodes CSVVVGGQKNYGYTF.

This chain connects TRBV19 to TRBJ2-3; 9 bases are shared with TRBD2. The CDR3 has 15 residues. The germline V gene has CDR1 LNHDA and CDR2 SQIVND (reference sequence). The V gene end was trimmed by 3 bases and the J gene end by 2 bases; junction bases not matched to a gene: 3. The CDR3 DNA reads as TGTGCCAGTAGTATGACTAGCGGCTTCACAGATACGCAGTATTTT. Encoded protein: CASSMTSGFTDTQYF.

The table lists this clonotype with many counts. The J gene is TRBJ2-3, the V gene TRBV14; D unclear. The CDR3 runs to 15 residues. Germline-derived CDR1 and CDR2 are SGHDN and FVKESK. V lost 4 bases to trimming and J lost 2 bases, with 13 bases between them. The CDR3 DNA sequence: TGTGCCAGCAGCCCACGTCTGTCTACCACAGATACGCAGTATTTT. Translation gives CASSPRLSTTDTQYF.

The V and J genes are TRBV5-6 and TRBJ2-3, with a tentative D call TRBD1 (6 bases). The V gene lost 4 bases and the J gene lost 2 bases, with 11 bases spanning the gap. This CDR3 is built from 14 residues. Germline CDR1 and CDR2: SGHDT and YYEEEE. The CDR3 DNA reads TGTGCCAGCAGCCCAGACAGGTTCACAGATACGCAGTATTTT. It is translated as CASSPDRFTDTQYF.

This clonotype was picked up many times. The chain links TRBV19 to TRBJ1-1; TRBD1 matches at 9 bases. This CDR3 comprises 11 residues. After removal of 9 bases from V and 8 bases from J, the junction contained 4 bases not matched to a gene. Germline values: CDR1 LNHDA, CDR2 SQIVND (reference sequence). CDR3 sequence reads: CASGQGLEAFF. In DNA, the CDR3 is TGTGCCAGCGGACAGGGGCTAGAAGCTTTCTTT.